This TCR beta chain emerged from a study of T cell responses to AZD1222 COVID-19 vaccine. The repertoire was sequenced with immunoSEQ multiplex PCR; TCRdb's copy has only in-frame clones and lacks some. The sample lists around 130,000 clones; 90% to 95% were seen once. This receptor was taken from an adult in good health. Sequencing used peripheral blood, obtained on day 0 of AZD1222 vaccination.

CDR3 bases: TGTGCCAGCAGTGGGGGGGGTCTAGCAAGCTCCTACGAGCAGTACTTC. Its translation: CASSGGGLASSYEQYF. The chain uses TRBV28 and TRBJ2-7, with 7 bases matching TRBD2. In germline, CDR1 is MDHEN, CDR2 SYDVKM. This CDR3 has 16 amino acids. V gave up 5 bases and J gave up 0 bases; unmatched junction bases: 10.